The 14 T cell receptor beta chains reported below all come from one sample, sequenced in a study of T cells in Graves' hyperthyroidism and ophthalmopathy. What was amplified from RNA transcripts were TCR beta CDR3 regions. The HTBI primer set drove a first-round RT-PCR of the TCR CDR3. TCRdb called the multiplex PCR reads again in MiXCR, with one record for every CDR3 protein. The table has roughly 720,000 distinct CDR3 sequences, 15% to 20% seen once. The material sequenced was blood. The receptors stem from a man in his fifties or sixties with Graves' hyperthyroidism.

The chain links TRBV6-6 to TRBJ2-1; 9 positions match TRBD2. CDR3 size: 15 residues. Germline CDR1 MNHNY, CDR2 SVGAGI (reference sequence). Trimming removed 2 bases from V and 7 bases from J; junction bases left unmatched: 6. DNA for the CDR3: TGTGCCAGCAGTTACGTCGCGGGAGGGTGGAATGAGCAGTTCTTC. It yields the protein CASSYVAGGWNEQFF.

The V call is TRBV20-1, the J call TRBJ2-3; possibly TRBD1 or TRBD2 for D (6 bases each). There are 16 residues in the CDR3. Germline V lookup: CDR1 DFQATT, CDR2 SNEGSKA (reference sequence). The germline V and J ends were trimmed by 6 bases and 2 bases, with 21 bases remaining between them. CDR3 in amino acids: CSALEGGSANTDTQYF. The CDR3 nucleotides are TGCAGTGCACTAGAAGGGGGGTCTGCGAACACAGATACGCAGTATTTT.

The chain is built from TRBV6-4 and TRBJ1-1; possible D gene TRBD1, 5 bases. V was shortened by 7 bases and J by 4 bases, with 13 bases between the two germline ends. CDR3 length equals 13 residues. CDR1 MRHNA and CDR2 SNTAGT come from the germline V gene. CDR3 coding DNA: TGTGCCAGCATTTCAGGGTTTGGCACTGAAGCTTTCTTT. This encodes CASISGFGTEAFF.

Only a few counts were recorded for this clonotype. V is TRBV11-2 and J is TRBJ2-7; D possibly corresponds to TRBD2 (6 bases). This CDR3 spans 16 amino acids. CDR1 is SGHAT and CDR2 is FQNNGV in the germline V gene. V was cut by 6 bases and J by 3 bases, with 21 bases left in between. The CDR3 spells CASSEVMAGRNYEQYF. The DNA for the CDR3 is TGTGCCAGCAGTGAAGTGATGGCGGGACGGAACTACGAGCAGTACTTC.

In its sample, this clonotype was seen many times. This chain links TRBV4-1 with TRBJ2-3, with unresolved D. The CDR3 extends over 15 amino acids. CDR1 and CDR2 from the germline V gene are MGHRA and YSYEKL. V shed 0 bases and J shed 1 base, with 8 bases lying between them. The CDR3 DNA reads TGCGCCAGCAGCCAAGAAGGAAGGGGCACAGATACGCAGTATTTT. This gives the protein CASSQEGRGTDTQYF.

The V call is TRBV6-2 or TRBV6-3, the J call TRBJ2-7; maybe TRBD1 (6 bases). The V gene's germline CDR1 is MNHEY and CDR2 SVGEGT. The CDR3 covers 15 residues. Trimming shortened V by 6 bases and J by 2 bases, and 17 bases separated the two germline ends. As DNA, the CDR3 is TGTGCCAGCAGAAAAGAGGGCAGGGGAGCCTACGAGCAGTACTTC. This translates into CASRKEGRGAYEQYF.

The sample holds many counts of this clonotype. The chain couples TRBV27 to TRBJ2-5; possibly TRBD1 for D (7 bases). V was cut by 5 bases and J by 5 bases, with 18 bases left in between. This CDR3 spans 15 amino acids. Germline CDR1 and CDR2: MNHEY and SMNVEV (reference sequence). Here the CDR3 reads CASSPITGEVETQYF. The CDR3 DNA reads as TGTGCCAGCAGTCCGATTACAGGGGAGGTGGAGACCCAGTACTTC.

The V call is TRBV10-3, the J call TRBJ2-7; D might be TRBD1 (6 bases). The V end lost 0 bases, the J end lost 6 bases, and 12 bases lay between the germline ends. Looked up from germline, CDR1 is ENHRY and CDR2 is SYGVKD. The CDR3 is made up of 14 amino acids. The CDR3 DNA follows: TGTGCCATCAGTGAGTCGGAAGGGGGACGCGAGCAGTACTTC. Translated, it gives CAISESEGGREQYF.

The V gene is TRBV3-1, the J gene TRBJ1-2; D gene ambiguous. V was shortened by 2 bases and J by 5 bases, with 15 bases between the two germline ends. CDR1 and CDR2 from the germline V gene are LGHDT and YNNKEL (reference sequence). The CDR3 covers 15 residues. The CDR3 protein is CASSQRETGIYGYTF. The CDR3 nucleotides read TGTGCCAGCAGCCAACGGGAAACGGGCATTTATGGCTACACCTTC.

This clonotype was recorded many times. The chain recombines TRBV10-3 with TRBJ2-7, with 8 bases that match TRBD1. V shed 5 bases, J shed 0 bases, and the junction held 6 bases outside the gene matches. Germline V CDR1 and CDR2: ENHRY, SYGVKD. The CDR3 is made up of 15 amino acids. CDR3 in DNA: TGTGCCATCAGTCGCGGGACAGGTAGCTCCTACGAGCAGTACTTC. This gives the protein CAISRGTGSSYEQYF.

This clonotype was recorded a few times. The rearrangement uses TRBV27 and TRBJ2-1; D is ambiguous. V was shortened by 5 bases and J by 0 bases, with 11 bases between the two germline ends. This CDR3 has 15 amino acids. Germline CDR1 and CDR2: MNHEY and SMNVEV (reference sequence). The CDR3 nucleotides read TGTGCCAGCAGTCTCCAACTGAGCTCCTACAATGAGCAGTTCTTC. Translating gives CASSLQLSSYNEQFF.

Comments on this clonotype: This may arise from a read error, as a much more abundant clone is one base away. The genes are TRBV12-3 or TRBV12-4 and TRBJ2-7; D might be TRBD1 (5 bases). CDR3 length: 13 amino acids. The CDR3 coding sequence is TGTGCCAGCAGTTTAGTAGGGGTGTACGAGCTGTACTTC. It yields the protein CASSLVGVYELYF.

This chain's CDR3 is CASSPTGGLYEQYF. As DNA, the CDR3 is TGTGCCAGCAGTCCGACAGGGGGACTCTACGAGCAGTACTTC. The chain couples TRBV6-2 or TRBV6-3 to TRBJ2-7, with TRBD1 matching 9 bases. Losses at the gene ends were 5 bases for V and 3 bases for J; bases not matched to a gene: 5. CDR1 MNHEY and CDR2 SVGEGT come from the germline V gene. This CDR3 is built from 14 residues.

This clonotype was seen a few times. The rearrangement links TRBV29-1 to TRBJ1-2, with 10 bases fitting TRBD1. With 4 bases clipped from V and 4 bases from J, the junction kept 9 bases outside the gene matches. The CDR3 has 15 residues. The V gene's germline CDR1 is SQVTM and CDR2 ANQGSEA. In DNA form, the CDR3 reads TGCAGCGTTGTACTAGGGACAGGGGAGACCTATGGCTACACCTTC. The encoded protein is CSVVLGTGETYGYTF.